Presented here are 22 T cell receptor beta chains from one specimen sequenced in a study of CD8+ T cells in alopecia areata. RNA was extracted and reverse transcribed into cDNA as the sequencing template. Libraries were prepared by immunoSEQ multiplex PCR; TCRdb keeps only in-frame clonotypes and omits some of them. The sample yields 150,000 to 200,000 clones, 50% to 60% seen once. As for treatment: oral pan-JAK inhibitor, 5-10 mg twice daily. Sequences were derived from CD4+ T cells sorted from blood, sampled at week 4, from a patient treated with tofacitinib. The source of these receptors is a human donor with alopecia areata.

The chain combines TRBV7-2 with TRBJ1-1, with D perhaps matching TRBD1 (5 bases). This CDR3 region has 13 residues. The V end lost 5 bases, the J end lost 5 bases, and 12 bases lay between the germline ends. Germline CDR1 reads SGHTA; CDR2 reads FQGNSA. The CDR3, as DNA: TGTGCCAGCAGCGTCGGGGCGCAGACTGAAGCTTTCTTT. Its protein is CASSVGAQTEAFF.

The J gene is TRBJ2-1, the V gene TRBV29-1; 8 bases map to TRBD1. The CDR3 length is 15 residues. Germline lookup yields CDR1 SQVTM and CDR2 ANQGSEA. The V and J ends lost 6 bases and 2 bases, in that order; junction bases with no gene match: 9. The CDR3 spells CSVPPRTGTYNEQFF. CDR3 DNA: TGCAGCGTCCCTCCTCGGACAGGGACCTACAATGAGCAGTTCTTC.

CDR3 bases: TGCGCCAGCAGCCACCCGGGATCAGGGCATGAAAAACTGTTTTTT. It codes for CASSHPGSGHEKLFF. The rearrangement links TRBV4-1 to TRBJ1-4; D perhaps matches TRBD1 (5 bases). Germline V lookup: CDR1 MGHRA, CDR2 YSYEKL. V was shortened by 3 bases and J by 6 bases, with 14 bases between the two germline ends. The CDR3 runs 15 residues.

The CDR3 is CASSLGQARQETQYF. In nucleotides, the CDR3 is TGCGCCAGCAGCTTGGGACAGGCGAGGCAAGAGACCCAGTACTTC. This chain joins TRBV5-1 and TRBJ2-5; D perhaps matches TRBD1 (6 bases). Germline CDR1 SGHRS, CDR2 YFSETQ. The V end was cut by 0 bases, the J end by 2 bases, with 11 bases between. The CDR3 is made up of 15 amino acids.

The chain has TRBV7-2 and TRBJ2-2; D not resolved. The CDR3 runs 14 residues. CDR1 is SGHTA, CDR2 FQGNSA, per germline. Trimming stripped 1 base from V and 1 base from J, with 4 bases between. The chain's CDR3 is CASSLVMNTGELFF. The CDR3 bases are TGTGCCAGCAGCTTAGTGATGAACACCGGGGAGCTGTTTTTT.

V and J are TRBV28 and TRBJ2-1, with 9 bases aligning to TRBD2. The CDR3 contains 17 residues. Germline V gene data show CDR1 as MDHEN and CDR2 as SYDVKM. Losses at the gene ends were 5 bases for V and 7 bases for J; bases not matched to a gene: 15. The CDR3 reads CASSPWRSGGFGNEQFF. The CDR3 DNA follows: TGTGCCAGCAGTCCCTGGCGTAGCGGGGGATTCGGGAATGAGCAGTTCTTC. Full variable domain (remainder filled in from reference TRBV28 and TRBJ2-1): DVKVTQSSRYLVKRTGEKVFLECVQDMDHENMFWYRQDPGLGLRLIYFSYDVKMKEKGDIPEGYSVSREKKERFSLILESASTNQTSMYLCASSPWRSGGFGNEQFFGPGTRLTVL.

This clone was counted once. This chain links TRBV30 with TRBJ2-5; D might be TRBD2 (6 bases). The CDR3 has 14 amino acids. Germline assignment: CDR1 GTSNPN and CDR2 SVGIG (reference sequence). Trimming left V 5 bases short and J 5 bases short, with 18 bases between. CDR3: CAWGRSPVEETQYF. CDR3 DNA sequence: TGTGCCTGGGGGAGGTCCCCGGTCGAGGAGACCCAGTACTTC.

The chain has TRBV5-1 and TRBJ1-1, with unresolved D. Trimming took 0 bases from V and 0 from J, leaving 9 bases between them. This CDR3 spans 15 amino acids. The germline V gene encodes CDR1 SGHRS and CDR2 YFSETQ. CDR3 bases: TGCGCCAGCAGCTTGGTCCCCGATCTGAACACTGAAGCTTTCTTT. Translation gives CASSLVPDLNTEAFF.

This chain links TRBV6-5 with TRBJ2-7; 7 nucleotides line up with TRBD1. Trimming cost V 0 bases and J 2 bases; bases outside gene matches: 4. This CDR3 contains 15 residues. CDR1 and CDR2 (germline): MNHEY, SVGAGI. CDR3 amino acids: CASSYSAGQAYEQYF. The CDR3, as DNA: TGTGCCAGCAGTTACTCAGCTGGACAGGCCTACGAGCAGTACTTC.

The rearrangement joins TRBV5-6 to TRBJ2-1; D not resolved. The length of the CDR3 is 13 residues. Germline V gene lookup returns CDR1 SGHDT and CDR2 YYEEEE. Trimming left V 1 base short and J 2 bases short, with 4 bases between. DNA for the CDR3: TGTGCCAGCAGCTTGTCCCCCTACAATGAGCAGTTCTTC. It specifies CASSLSPYNEQFF.

CDR3 loop: CASSLSGTGELFF. CDR3 bases: TGTGCCAGCAGTTTAAGCGGGACCGGGGAGCTGTTTTTT. This chain joins TRBV27 and TRBJ2-2; perhaps TRBD2 as D (6 bases). V lost 2 bases and J 5 bases, leaving 6 bases between the germline ends. Germline-derived CDR1 and CDR2 are MNHEY and SMNVEV (reference sequence). The CDR3 has 13 amino acids.

The chain uses TRBV5-6 and TRBJ2-5, with D hard to call. Per germline, CDR1 SGHDT and CDR2 YYEEEE. This CDR3 region has 12 residues. V lost 0 bases and J 5 bases, leaving 5 bases between the germline ends. CDR3 in DNA: TGTGCCAGCAGCTTGGTCCAGGAGACCCAGTACTTC. Translation: CASSLVQETQYF.

The table lists this clone with a few counts. This chain connects TRBV28 to TRBJ1-5; D is possibly TRBD1 (5 bases). CDR1 MDHEN and CDR2 SYDVKM come from the germline V gene. CDR3 length: 15 amino acids. V was cut by 2 bases and J by 6 bases, with 14 bases left in between. The CDR3 region is CASSLPERGPQPQHF. CDR3 nucleotide sequence: TGTGCCAGCAGTTTACCCGAGAGGGGTCCTCAGCCCCAGCATTTT.

The chain joins TRBV30 to TRBJ2-3, with D perhaps TRBD2 (5 bases). The CDR3 has 13 residues. The germline V and J ends were trimmed by 0 bases and 5 bases, with 9 bases remaining between them. In germline, CDR1 is GTSNPN, CDR2 SVGIG (reference sequence). The DNA of the CDR3 is TGTGCCTGGAGTGTATCTGGAGGAGATACGCAGTATTTT. Amino acids: CAWSVSGGDTQYF.

The J gene is TRBJ1-5, the V gene TRBV2; no definite D call. Germline CDR1 and CDR2: SNHLY and FYNNEI. V was clipped by 5 bases and J by 0 bases, with 8 bases between them. This CDR3 comprises 14 residues. CDR3 sequence (DNA): TGTGCCAGCAGTCTATCTAATAGCAATCAGCCCCAGCATTTT. It codes for CASSLSNSNQPQHF.

The chain has TRBV19 and TRBJ1-4, with a possible D match to TRBD1 (5 bases). The V gene's germline CDR1 is LNHDA and CDR2 SQIVND (reference sequence). This CDR3 contains 14 residues. Trimming stripped 3 bases from V and 7 bases from J, with 12 bases between. The CDR3 sequence: CASSIRGTGEKLFF. CDR3 bases: TGTGCCAGTAGTATCCGCGGGACCGGTGAAAAACTGTTTTTT.

The V call is TRBV2, the J call TRBJ2-3; 8 bases match TRBD2. The J segment lost 0 bases and the V segment lost 7 bases, leaving 6 bases of the junction unmatched. The CDR3 covers 15 residues. In germline, CDR1 is SNHLY, CDR2 FYNNEI. The CDR3 loop is CASKISGGSTDTQYF. CDR3 coding DNA: TGTGCCAGCAAAATCAGCGGGGGAAGCACAGATACGCAGTATTTT.

Only a few counts were recorded for this clone. V usage is TRBV4-1 and J usage is TRBJ1-2; possible D gene TRBD1, 5 bases. CDR1 is MGHRA, CDR2 YSYEKL, per germline. The CDR3 totals 13 residues. Trimming left V 1 base short and J 4 bases short, with 7 bases between. The DNA of the CDR3 is TGCGCCAGCAGCCAAGTTGACAGCTATGGCTACACCTTC. It specifies CASSQVDSYGYTF.

The V gene is TRBV11-2, the J gene TRBJ2-3, with TRBD2 identical over 11 bases. With V trimmed by 8 bases and J by 0 bases, 7 bases remained unmatched. The germline V gene encodes CDR1 SGHAT and CDR2 FQNNGV. The CDR3 sequence is 16 residues long. As DNA, the CDR3 is TGTGCCAGCGCTAGCGGGGGGACCCCCAGCACAGATACGCAGTATTTT. Translated, it gives CASASGGTPSTDTQYF.

Only a few counts were recorded for this clone. V and J are TRBV7-2 and TRBJ2-1; 7 nucleotides align to TRBD2. The germline V gene encodes CDR1 SGHTA and CDR2 FQGNSA. The CDR3 consists of 15 residues. After removal of 5 bases from V and 3 bases from J, the junction contained 7 bases not matched to a gene. DNA for the CDR3: TGTGCCAGCAGCCATTCCCGCGGGGGCTACAATGAGCAGTTCTTC. It is translated as CASSHSRGGYNEQFF.

The chain combines TRBV29-1 with TRBJ2-3; perhaps TRBD2 as D (6 bases). In germline, CDR1 is SQVTM, CDR2 ANQGSEA. This CDR3 is 13 amino acids long. V shed 7 bases and J shed 3 bases, with 14 bases lying between them. CDR3 bases: TGCAGCGCCGGGCAGGGAGGAACAGATACGCAGTATTTT. It specifies CSAGQGGTDTQYF.

There are a few counts of this clone. The V gene is TRBV9, the J gene TRBJ2-1; a possible D gene is TRBD2 (6 bases). Germline lookup yields CDR1 SGDLS and CDR2 YYNGEE. The V end was cut by 4 bases, the J end by 9 bases, with 14 bases between. The CDR3 consists of 13 residues. CDR3 amino acids: CASSPQDYLEQFF. The CDR3 region has the DNA TGTGCCAGCAGCCCTCAGGACTACCTTGAGCAGTTCTTC.